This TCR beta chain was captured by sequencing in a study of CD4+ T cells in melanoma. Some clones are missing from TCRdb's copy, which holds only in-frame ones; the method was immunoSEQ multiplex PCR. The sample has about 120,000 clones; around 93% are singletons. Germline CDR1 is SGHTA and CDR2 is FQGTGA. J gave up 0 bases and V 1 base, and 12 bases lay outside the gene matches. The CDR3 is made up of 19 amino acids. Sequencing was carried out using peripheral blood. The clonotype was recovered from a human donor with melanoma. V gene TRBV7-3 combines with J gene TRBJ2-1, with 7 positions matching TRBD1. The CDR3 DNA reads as TGTGCCAGCAGCTTAAGACCCGGGACAGAAGCGAGCTCCTACAATGAGCAGTTCTTC. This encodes CASSLRPGTEASSYNEQFF.